These T cell receptor beta chains were read from a single sample in a study of T cells after yellow fever vaccination. TCRdb reanalysed the 5' RACE reads using MiXCR and keeps one entry per CDR3 protein. This sample has 200,000 to 300,000 distinct CDR3 sequences, with 10% to 15% found just once. Sequencing used CD4+ T cells sorted from PBMCs, obtained 45 days after the yellow fever booster vaccination. The receptors come from a young man who received the YFV17D yellow fever vaccine. Each CDR3 is given with its conserved first and last residue. The order of the fields is clone size, V gene, D gene, J gene, CDR3 DNA, CDR3 protein. The D gene is left open where the match is weak. Clone sizes are given selectively: once, few, many, or a class where the clone is expanded.

>.|TRBV9|TRBD1|TRBJ2-2
TGTGCCAGCAGCTTTCGGACAGGGGTCAACACCGGGGAGCTGTTTTTT
CASSFRTGVNTGELFF
>few|TRBV6-2/TRBV6-3|.|TRBJ2-5
TGTGCCAGCAGTTGGGGACCGTTCGGGACCCAGTACTTC
CASSWGPFGTQYF
>.|TRBV6-5|TRBD1|TRBJ2-7
TGTGCCAGCAGTTACGAAAGACAGGGTGTCTACGAGCAGTACTTC
CASSYERQGVYEQYF
>few|TRBV7-2|TRBD1|TRBJ2-3
TGTGCCAGCAGCGTAAGCGGGACAGGGGCAAAGGGTACGCAGTATTTT
CASSVSGTGAKGTQYF
>.|TRBV3-1|.|TRBJ2-2
TGTGCCAGCAGCCGCCCGACAGTCGGGGAGCTGTTTTTT
CASSRPTVGELFF
>few|TRBV7-2|.|TRBJ1-2
TGTGCCAGCAGCTTAGGGAATTATGGCTACACCTTC
CASSLGNYGYTF
>few|TRBV7-2|TRBD1|TRBJ1-5
TGTGCCAGCAGCCAGGGACAGAATGATCAGCCCCAGCATTTT
CASSQGQNDQPQHF
>.|TRBV5-5|TRBD1|TRBJ2-2
TGTGCCAGCAGCTTTAGACCGGGACAGGGAAATACCGGGGAGCTGTTTTTT
CASSFRPGQGNTGELFF
>.|TRBV20-1|.|TRBJ2-7
TGCAGTGTCCCAACATGGTACGAGCAGTACTTC
CSVPTWYEQYF
>.|TRBV3-1|.|TRBJ2-2
TGTGCCAGCAGCCAAATGCTAGCCGCAGCCGGGGAGCTGTTTTTT
CASSQMLAAAGELFF
>.|TRBV12-3/TRBV12-4|.|TRBJ1-1
TGTGCCAGCAGTACATGGGGAACTGAAGCTTTCTTT
CASSTWGTEAFF
>.|TRBV11-2|.|TRBJ2-3
TGTGCCAGCAGCTTAAAGGAACTAGCCCGAACAGTAGATACGCAGTATTTT
CASSLKELARTVDTQYF
>few|TRBV11-2|TRBD1|TRBJ2-2
TGTGCCACCTGCCGGGACAGACACACCGGGGAGCTGTTTTTT
CATCRDRHTGELFF
>.|TRBV7-2|TRBD1|TRBJ2-7
TGTGCCAGCACACAAAGGACAGGGATCTACGAGCAGTACTTC
CASTQRTGIYEQYF
>few|TRBV18|.|TRBJ2-2
TGTGCCAGCTGCCGGGACACCTACACCGGGGAGCTGTTTTTT
CASCRDTYTGELFF
>few|TRBV29-1|TRBD2|TRBJ2-5
TGCAGCGTTGATACTAGCGGGATCCAAGAGACCCAGTACTTC
CSVDTSGIQETQYF
>many|TRBV29-1|TRBD2|TRBJ2-1
TGCAGCGTCGCTAGCGGGAGGCCCGACAATGAGCAGTTCTTC
CSVASGRPDNEQFF
>.|TRBV15|TRBD1|TRBJ2-3
TGTGCCACCAGCAGGGGGGACAGGAACACAGATACGCAGTATTTT
CATSRGDRNTDTQYF
>few|TRBV5-1|.|TRBJ2-4
TGCGCCAGCAGCTTGGACCCTGCTGGGAAACCGCTTCAGTACTTC
CASSLDPAGKPLQYF
>many|TRBV10-3|.|TRBJ2-7
TGTGCCATCAGTGAAGTAGGAAGTTTCTACGAGCAGTACTTC
CAISEVGSFYEQYF
>.|TRBV12-3/TRBV12-4|.|TRBJ2-1
TGTGCCAGCAGCCCGACTAGAAAGGATGAGCAGTTCTTC
CASSPTRKDEQFF
>few|TRBV6-1|TRBD2|TRBJ2-3
TGTGCCAGCACCCCATCTCGTCGGGGGGTCACAGATACGCAGTATTTT
CASTPSRRGVTDTQYF
>many|TRBV6-5|TRBD1|TRBJ2-5
TGTGCCAGCAGTTACGAACAGGGGAGAGGAGAGACCCAGTACTTC
CASSYEQGRGETQYF
>few|TRBV20-1|.|TRBJ1-3
TGCAGTGCTAGAGGGGGGGGCGGCACCTCTGGAAACACCATATATTTT
CSARGGGGTSGNTIYF
>many|TRBV29-1|.|TRBJ2-5
TGCAGCGCTGACGAAGGGGGAGGTCAGACCCAGTACTTC
CSADEGGGQTQYF
>few|TRBV4-3|TRBD1|TRBJ1-2
TGCGCCAGCAGCCACCTGGACAGGCATAATGGCTACACCTTC
CASSHLDRHNGYTF
>few|TRBV4-2|.|TRBJ2-2
TGTGCCAGCAGCCAAGATCGTCTAGACACCGGGGAGCTGTTTTTT
CASSQDRLDTGELFF
>.|TRBV21-1|.|TRBJ2-1
TGTGCCAGCAGCAAAGGGCTAGCGGCAAAGCAGTTCTTC
CASSKGLAAKQFF
>.|TRBV28|.|TRBJ2-7
TGTGCCAGCAGTTTATTCCCAACGCCCAGCTACGAGCAGTACTTC
CASSLFPTPSYEQYF
>.|TRBV20-1|.|TRBJ2-7
TGCAGTGCTAGTATACTAGAAAACTACGAGCAGTACTTC
CSASILENYEQYF
>few|TRBV5-1|.|TRBJ2-2
TGCGCCAGCAGCGGGGGCGGTTCCACCGGGGAGCTGTTTTTT
CASSGGGSTGELFF
>.|TRBV14|.|TRBJ2-5
TGTGCCAGCAGCCAAGACAGGGGAACCCAGTACTTC
CASSQDRGTQYF
>few|TRBV7-2|TRBD2|TRBJ2-1
TGTGCCAGCAGCTTAGGGGCTAGCGGGAGATTTGAGCAGTTCTTC
CASSLGASGRFEQFF